Below are 29 T cell receptor beta chains sequenced from a single sample in a study of cytomegalovirus exposure and HLA in healthy donors. The PCR was carried out with 60 Vbeta primers and 13 Jbeta primers. Sequenced by immunoSEQ multiplex PCR; TCRdb stores in-frame clones only, minus some. The data hold around 99,000 clones, with under 85% observed a single time. Sequences were obtained from PBMCs. Every receptor here comes from a woman aged 45-65 years in good health and CMV-seropositive.

J is TRBJ1-4 and V is TRBV4-1; D may be TRBD1 (5 bases). This CDR3 region has 16 residues. The ends were cut back, 1 base at V and 5 bases at J, with 14 bases in the middle. The germline CDR1 and CDR2 sequences are MGHRA and YSYEKL. CDR3 residues: CASSQGGARGNEKLFF. CDR3 sequence (DNA): TGCGCCAGCAGCCAAGGAGGGGCGCGGGGGAATGAAAAACTGTTTTTT.

The chain links TRBV2 to TRBJ1-1; 7 nucleotides match TRBD1. V lost 4 bases, J lost 6 bases, and 14 bases stayed unmatched. From germline, CDR1 is SNHLY and CDR2 FYNNEI. The CDR3 runs to 16 residues. The CDR3 DNA is TGTGCCAGCAGTGCTTACTACAGGGGCCGTAGTTCTGAAGCTTTCTTT. Translation: CASSAYYRGRSSEAFF.

The J gene is TRBJ1-2, the V gene TRBV5-1; TRBD1 matches 7 bases. Germline V lookup: CDR1 SGHRS, CDR2 YFSETQ. CDR3 size: 14 residues. V was clipped by 2 bases and J by 6 bases; unmatched bases: 7. The DNA for the CDR3 is TGCGCCAGCAGCTTTCCCGGGACAGAAGATGGCTACACCTTC. It is translated as CASSFPGTEDGYTF.

The V and J genes are TRBV5-6 and TRBJ2-3; TRBD2 matches at 9 bases. CDR1 is SGHDT and CDR2 is YYEEEE in the germline V gene. The J segment lost 2 bases and the V segment lost 5 bases, leaving 6 bases of the junction unmatched. The CDR3 runs to 15 residues. CDR3 in amino acids: CASRPLAGPTDTQYF. The CDR3 DNA reads TGTGCCAGCAGGCCGCTAGCGGGGCCCACAGATACGCAGTATTTT.

This chain uses TRBV15 with TRBJ2-7; 12 positions match TRBD2. V trimming: 4 bases; J trimming: 6 bases; junction bases outside the gene matches: 7. Germline V gives CDR1 LNHNV, CDR2 YYDKDF (reference sequence). The CDR3 is 15 residues long. The chain's CDR3 is CATSTRTSGMVEQYF. The CDR3 DNA follows: TGTGCCACCAGCACGCGGACTAGCGGGATGGTCGAGCAGTACTTC.

This clone was observed a handful of times. In DNA, the CDR3 is TGTGCCAGCAGCTTTGAGAGGGCGGAGGGCTACACCTTC. This sequence encodes CASSFERAEGYTF. The chain joins TRBV7-3 to TRBJ1-2; D gene ambiguous. Germline V gene lookup returns CDR1 SGHTA and CDR2 FQGTGA. Trimming took 3 bases from V and 8 from J, leaving 13 bases between them. The CDR3 has 13 amino acids.

This rearrangement joins TRBV18 to TRBJ2-3, with D uncertain. The CDR3 is 15 residues long. Germline CDR1 KGHSH, CDR2 LQKENI. Trimming removed 3 bases from V and 4 bases from J, with 14 bases in between. The CDR3 DNA is TGTGCCAGCTCACCGCCCGGGTTGCGGCCAGATACGCAGTATTTT. Translation: CASSPPGLRPDTQYF.

The CDR3 nucleotides read TGTGCCAGCAGTCGCGGGAGGGCCCTCGATGAGCAGTTCTTC. Translated, it gives CASSRGRALDEQFF. This chain connects TRBV6-5 to TRBJ2-1; 9 nucleotides line up with TRBD2. V was clipped by 5 bases and J by 8 bases; unmatched bases: 7. The CDR3 is 14 residues long. Germline CDR1 MNHEY, CDR2 SVGAGI.

This clone has only a few counts. The chain links TRBV5-5 to TRBJ1-6; 7 bases fit TRBD1. Germline V gives CDR1 SGHKS, CDR2 YYEKEE (reference sequence). The CDR3 is made up of 14 amino acids. The trim removed 4 bases at V and 10 bases at J, leaving 8 bases unmatched. CDR3 in DNA: TGTGCCAGCAGCCTACAGGGGTGGAGCTCACCCCTCCACTTT. This gives the protein CASSLQGWSSPLHF.

This chain connects TRBV14 to TRBJ2-7, with a possible D match to TRBD2 (7 bases). Germline values: CDR1 SGHDN, CDR2 FVKESK. V dropped 4 bases and J dropped 5 bases, with 12 bases sitting between them. This CDR3 contains 13 residues. The CDR3: CASSPEGGHEQYF. DNA of the CDR3: TGTGCCAGCAGCCCTGAGGGGGGGCACGAGCAGTACTTC.

The J gene is TRBJ2-5, the V gene TRBV7-2, with D possibly TRBD1 on 5 matching bases. Looked up from germline, CDR1 is SGHTA and CDR2 is FQGNSA. Trimming stripped 8 bases from V and 5 bases from J, with 12 bases between. The CDR3 has 12 amino acids. The CDR3: CASSGALETQYF. CDR3 coding DNA: TGTGCCAGCTCTGGGGCTCTCGAGACCCAGTACTTC.

The CDR3 DNA is TGTGCCAGCAGTGAAAATTTGGGAGGTTGGGCTGAGCAGTTCTTC. Its translation: CASSENLGGWAEQFF. The chain employs TRBV2 and TRBJ2-1; D perhaps matches TRBD2 (6 bases). Germline V gives CDR1 SNHLY, CDR2 FYNNEI. This CDR3 has 15 amino acids. Trimming pared 2 bases from V and 9 bases from J, leaving 17 bases between.

The rearrangement links TRBV2 to TRBJ1-2, with a weak D call TRBD1 (5 bases). The CDR3 loop spans 14 amino acids. The V gene's germline CDR1 is SNHLY and CDR2 FYNNEI. V was cut by 5 bases and J by 4 bases, with 14 bases left in between. The CDR3 loop reads CASSQTGGGYGYTF. The CDR3 region has the DNA TGTGCCAGCAGTCAGACCGGGGGAGGCTATGGCTACACCTTC.

This clone was seen more than once but under ten times. This chain joins TRBV6-5 and TRBJ2-4; 10 bases are shared with TRBD1. The junction had 3 bases not matched to a gene; V was cut back by 4 bases and J by 0 bases. Germline CDR1 reads MNHEY; CDR2 reads SVGAGI. The CDR3 runs to 16 residues. In DNA, the CDR3 is TGTGCCAGCAGTTCGGGACAGGGGAAAGCCAAAAACATTCAGTACTTC. Protein: CASSSGQGKAKNIQYF.

The V call is TRBV5-1, the J call TRBJ1-2, with 8 positions matching TRBD1. The CDR3 consists of 13 residues. Unmatched junction bases numbered 2, after V lost 2 bases and J lost 5 bases. Germline V gene sequence: CDR1 SGHRS, CDR2 YFSETQ. The DNA of the CDR3 is TGCGCCAGCAGCTTCGGGACAGGATATGGCTACACCTTC. Its protein is CASSFGTGYGYTF. The full variable domain, rest sourced from reference TRBV5-1 and TRBJ1-2, is KAGVTQTPRYLIKTRGQQVTLSCSPISGHRSVSWYQQTPGQGLQFLFEYFSETQRNKGNFPGRFSGRQFSNSRSEMNVSTLELGDSALYLCASSFGTGYGYTFGSGTRLTVV.

This clone was found a few times. The chain has TRBV7-6 and TRBJ2-5; no reliable D call. CDR1 and CDR2 from the germline V gene are SGHVS and FNYEAQ. This CDR3 region has 14 residues. The V end lost 1 base, the J end lost 5 bases, and 11 bases lay between the germline ends. The CDR3 protein is CASSLGSVVETQYF. CDR3 coding DNA: TGTGCCAGCAGCTTAGGGTCGGTGGTGGAGACCCAGTACTTC.

The V gene is TRBV2, the J gene TRBJ1-2; D is possibly TRBD1 (5 bases). CDR1 SNHLY and CDR2 FYNNEI come from the germline V gene. CDR3 length: 14 residues. The V gene lost 3 bases and the J gene lost 0 bases, with 8 bases spanning the gap. The CDR3 region has the DNA TGTGCCAGCAGTGACTCACAGGCTAACTATGGCTACACCTTC. Residues: CASSDSQANYGYTF.

The chain joins TRBV9 to TRBJ2-3, with 7 bases that match TRBD2. Germline V CDR1 and CDR2: SGDLS, YYNGEE. Trimming took 0 bases from V and 1 from J; bases not matched to a gene: 2. The CDR3 is made up of 15 amino acids. The CDR3 DNA is TGTGCCAGCAGCGTAGATAGCGGGCGCACAGATACGCAGTATTTT. This translates into CASSVDSGRTDTQYF.

Comments on this clone: At the DNA level, this CDR3 is encoded by other sequences in the same sample as well. The V call is TRBV5-1, the J call TRBJ2-5; D not certain. Trimming left V 0 bases short and J 2 bases short, with 8 bases between. Germline lookup yields CDR1 SGHRS and CDR2 YFSETQ. CDR3 length: 14 amino acids. The CDR3 coding sequence is TGCGCCAGCAGCTTGGAACACCCTCAAGAGACCCAGTACTTC. Protein: CASSLEHPQETQYF.

This clone was recorded only once. The rearrangement joins TRBV10-2 to TRBJ1-1; TRBD1 agrees at 12 bases. Trimming removed 8 bases from V and 7 bases from J; junction bases left unmatched: 17. CDR1 is WSHSY, CDR2 SAAADI, per germline. The CDR3 length is 17 residues. The CDR3 DNA is TGCGCCAGCGGCCGGGACAGGGGGCGCGGAGTCGACGGTGAAGCTTTCTTT. This encodes CASGRDRGRGVDGEAFF.

This clone has only one observation. The chain uses TRBV4-1 and TRBJ2-1; 12 positions agree with TRBD2. J gave up 9 bases and V 2 bases, and 8 bases lay outside the gene matches. The CDR3 extends over 16 amino acids. Germline CDR1 and CDR2: MGHRA and YSYEKL. In nucleotides, the CDR3 is TGCGCCAGCAGCCAACCTGCTAGCGGGAGGGTGAGTGAGCAGTTCTTC. It codes for CASSQPASGRVSEQFF.

The rearrangement uses TRBV15 and TRBJ2-7; D gene ambiguous. This CDR3 is built from 12 residues. V gave up 0 bases and J gave up 3 bases, with 3 bases separating them. CDR1 is LNHNV and CDR2 is YYDKDF in the germline V gene (reference sequence). The CDR3 DNA follows: TGTGCCACCAGCAGAGACGGCTACGAGCAGTACTTC. Protein sequence: CATSRDGYEQYF.

The V call is TRBV5-1, the J call TRBJ2-7; D is perhaps TRBD2 (5 bases). V shed 5 bases and J shed 1 base, with 13 bases lying between them. This CDR3 comprises 14 residues. Germline V lookup: CDR1 SGHRS, CDR2 YFSETQ. Here the CDR3 reads CASRDRDGSYEQYF. CDR3 nucleotide sequence: TGCGCCAGCAGAGACCGGGATGGGTCCTACGAGCAGTACTTC.

This clone has a handful of counts. The chain joins TRBV28 to TRBJ1-6; 9 nucleotides match TRBD1. CDR1 is MDHEN, CDR2 SYDVKM, per germline. V lost 4 bases, J lost 8 bases, and 6 bases stayed unmatched. CDR3 length: 15 residues. The CDR3, as DNA: TGTGCCAGCAGTTACCGGGACAGGGCTTATTCACCCCTCCACTTT. Translation: CASSYRDRAYSPLHF. The full variable domain, rest sourced from reference TRBV28 and TRBJ1-6, is DVKVTQSSRYLVKRTGEKVFLECVQDMDHENMFWYRQDPGLGLRLIYFSYDVKMKEKGDIPEGYSVSREKKERFSLILESASTNQTSMYLCASSYRDRAYSPLHFGNGTRLTVT.

The chain recombines TRBV25-1 with TRBJ2-5; D remains unclear. Germline V lookup: CDR1 MGHDK, CDR2 SYGVNS. CDR3 length: 15 residues. Trimming stripped 3 bases from V and 5 bases from J, with 16 bases between. CDR3 in amino acids: CASSDRVKAGETQYF. The CDR3 coding sequence is TGTGCCAGCAGTGACCGGGTGAAGGCCGGGGAGACCCAGTACTTC.

This clone was observed a few times. The genes are TRBV5-4 and TRBJ2-1; D possibly corresponds to TRBD1 (5 bases). The CDR3 totals 15 residues. Trimming removed 0 bases at V and 10 bases at J, with 17 bases between. In germline, CDR1 is SGHNT, CDR2 YYREEE (reference sequence). CDR3 in DNA: TGTGCCAGCAGCTTGGCCGAAAGGGGCTTGAGGGAGCAGTTCTTC. Amino acid sequence: CASSLAERGLREQFF.

V is TRBV15 and J is TRBJ2-3; 10 bases fit TRBD2. Germline assignment: CDR1 LNHNV and CDR2 YYDKDF (reference sequence). Germline trimming cut 1 base from V and 6 bases from J; bases unmatched to any gene: 7. This CDR3 has 16 amino acids. The CDR3 loop reads CATSRGSGRAEDTQYF. Here the CDR3 DNA reads TGTGCCACCAGCAGAGGGAGCGGGAGGGCCGAGGATACGCAGTATTTT. Full variable domain (missing parts from reference TRBV15 and TRBJ2-3): DAMVIQNPRYQVTQFGKPVTLSCSQTLNHNVMYWYQQKSSQAPKLLFHYYDKDFNNEADTPDNFQSRRPNTSFCFLDIRSPGLGDTAMYLCATSRGSGRAEDTQYFGPGTRLTVL.

The chain joins TRBV19 to TRBJ2-6, with 9 bases identical to TRBD1. Unmatched junction bases numbered 7, after V lost 7 bases and J lost 0 bases. CDR3 length: 17 amino acids. Germline CDR1 and CDR2: LNHDA and SQIVND (reference sequence). The CDR3 sequence: CASNSGTGPSGANVLTF. The CDR3 DNA sequence: TGTGCCAGTAACTCCGGGACAGGGCCCTCTGGGGCCAACGTCCTGACTTTC.

This clone came up once. The chain links TRBV5-6 to TRBJ2-1; 10 bases are a match to TRBD2. V shed 7 bases and J 0 bases; nucleotides not matched to a gene: 13. CDR3 size: 18 residues. Looked up from germline, CDR1 is SGHDT and CDR2 is YYEEEE. The CDR3 protein is CASFTLSGGVLSYNEQFF. CDR3 bases: TGTGCCAGCTTCACACTGAGCGGGGGGGTCCTCTCCTACAATGAGCAGTTCTTC. Full variable domain (missing parts from reference TRBV5-6 and TRBJ2-1): DAGVTQSPTHLIKTRGQQVTLRCSPKSGHDTVSWYQQALGQGPQFIFQYYEEEERQRGNFPDRFSGHQFPNYSSELNVNALLLGDSALYLCASFTLSGGVLSYNEQFFGPGTRLTVL.